One and the same sample provided the 23 T cell receptor beta chains below, sequenced in a study of blood T cell repertoires in COVID-19. Profiling relied on immunoSEQ multiplex PCR, and the TCRdb table lists in-frame clones only, not all of them. The sample includes roughly 380,000 clones, about 88% seen only once; the top ten take approximately 3.1%. The material sequenced was PBMCs or T cells enriched from blood (not recorded which). Source of these receptors: a woman in her twenties or thirties who had recovered from COVID-19.

In DNA, the CDR3 is TGTGCCAGCTCAACGACAGGGGGCGCGGGGGAAAAACTGTTTTTT. Encoded protein: CASSTTGGAGEKLFF. The chain combines TRBV18 with TRBJ1-4; 10 nucleotides align to TRBD1. The V gene's germline CDR1 is KGHSH and CDR2 LQKENI. Germline trimming cut 5 bases from V and 8 bases from J; bases unmatched to any gene: 8. The CDR3 has 15 residues.

The gene calls are TRBV3-1 (or the pseudogene TRBV3-2) and TRBJ2-1; TRBD1 matches at 7 bases. V lost 4 bases, J lost 4 bases, and 4 bases stayed unmatched. Germline V gene sequence: CDR1 LGHDT, CDR2 YNNKEL (reference sequence). CDR3 length equals 14 residues. The CDR3 here is CASSPAGGYNEQFF. The CDR3, as DNA: TGTGCCAGCAGCCCAGCAGGGGGTTACAATGAGCAGTTCTTC.

The genes are TRBV18 and TRBJ2-7; D may be TRBD2 (6 bases). Germline CDR1 and CDR2: KGHSH and LQKENI. Deletions cut 5 bases from V and 1 base from J, with 9 bases between. This CDR3 has 13 amino acids. The CDR3 here is CASSSGTSYEQYF. The CDR3 coding sequence is TGTGCCAGCTCATCTGGGACTTCCTACGAGCAGTACTTC.

This chain links TRBV5-1 with TRBJ2-1; the match to TRBD1 covers 7 bases. V trimming: 0 bases; J trimming: 4 bases; junction bases outside the gene matches: 4. The CDR3 is made up of 15 amino acids. Per the germline V gene, CDR1 is SGHRS and CDR2 is YFSETQ. The CDR3, as DNA: TGCGCCAGCAGCTTGGAGGACAGGCCATACAATGAGCAGTTCTTC. As protein: CASSLEDRPYNEQFF.

The V gene is TRBV11-3, the J gene TRBJ2-1, with D tentatively TRBD1 (5 bases). This CDR3 comprises 13 residues. V was cut by 1 base and J by 5 bases, with 6 bases left in between. Germline V gene data show CDR1 as SGHNT and CDR2 as YENEEA. The CDR3 bases are TGTGCCAGCAGCTTAGGACAGAACAATGAGCAGTTCTTC. Protein sequence: CASSLGQNNEQFF.

V is TRBV2 and J is TRBJ2-5; tentatively, D is TRBD2 (5 bases). V was clipped by 5 bases and J by 5 bases, with 15 bases between them. CDR1 is SNHLY and CDR2 is FYNNEI in the germline V gene. The CDR3 runs to 14 residues. The CDR3 region is CASSSRTGGETQYF. As DNA, the CDR3 is TGTGCCAGCAGTTCTAGGACGGGCGGGGAGACCCAGTACTTC.

V gene TRBV28 combines with J gene TRBJ1-2, with D maybe TRBD1 (5 bases). The V end was cut by 10 bases, the J end by 7 bases, with 19 bases between. This CDR3 is 13 amino acids long. The germline gives CDR1 MDHEN, CDR2 SYDVKM. In DNA form, the CDR3 reads TGTGCCACCCGTCAGGGTAGCCTTAGTGGCTACACCTTC. It encodes CATRQGSLSGYTF.

The chain combines TRBV9 with TRBJ2-3; 10 nucleotides match TRBD2. Looked up from germline, CDR1 is SGDLS and CDR2 is YYNGEE. J was trimmed by 0 bases and V by 0 bases; bases with no gene match: 1. The CDR3 loop spans 16 amino acids. The DNA of the CDR3 is TGTGCCAGCAGCGTAGAGACTAGCGGGAGCACAGATACGCAGTATTTT. It codes for CASSVETSGSTDTQYF. Together with reference TRBV9 and TRBJ2-3, the CDR3 gives the full variable domain: DSGVTQTPKHLITATGQRVTLRCSPRSGDLSVYWYQQSLDQGLQFLIQYYNGEERAKGNILERFSAQQFPDLHSELNLSSLELGDSALYFCASSVETSGSTDTQYFGPGTRLTVL.

The rearrangement links TRBV4-1 to TRBJ1-2; 7 bases fit TRBD1. The CDR3 length is 18 residues. Germline CDR1 reads MGHRA; CDR2 reads YSYEKL. The J segment lost 1 base and the V segment lost 4 bases, leaving 15 bases of the junction unmatched. The CDR3 protein is CASSPTRTEGAYNYGYTF. The CDR3 nucleotides read TGCGCCAGCAGCCCAACCCGTACAGAGGGGGCCTATAACTATGGCTACACCTTC.

The count of this clone is one. The chain uses TRBV5-1 and TRBJ1-1, with 8 positions matching TRBD1. The J segment lost 6 bases and the V segment lost 2 bases, leaving 9 bases of the junction unmatched. There are 15 residues in the CDR3. Germline V gene lookup returns CDR1 SGHRS and CDR2 YFSETQ. The CDR3 DNA reads as TGCGCCAGCAGCTTTTTCGCAGGGGGCAACGCTGAAGCTTTCTTT. Amino acids: CASSFFAGGNAEAFF.

The V and J genes are TRBV12-3 or TRBV12-4 and TRBJ1-5; D is undetermined. The CDR3 extends over 13 amino acids. V lost 5 bases and J lost 11, with 16 bases in between. CDR3 in DNA: TGTGCCAGCAGTGGGCTCCGTTCTCCAGCCCAGCATTTT. This translates into CASSGLRSPAQHF.

The chain is built from TRBV28 and TRBJ2-7, with D uncertain. Germline V gene lookup returns CDR1 MDHEN and CDR2 SYDVKM. CDR3 length equals 14 residues. V was trimmed by 5 bases and J by 3 bases, leaving 14 bases between them. CDR3 DNA sequence: TGTGCCAGCAGTACCGCGGCAACCAACTACGAGCAGTACTTC. Protein product: CASSTAATNYEQYF.

The chain employs TRBV2 and TRBJ2-7; 7 positions agree with TRBD1. V gave up 2 bases and J gave up 3 bases; unmatched junction bases: 10. Germline CDR1 is SNHLY and CDR2 is FYNNEI. This CDR3 is built from 16 residues. The CDR3 loop is CASSEIGTAIGYEQYF. DNA of the CDR3: TGTGCCAGCAGTGAAATTGGGACAGCTATCGGCTACGAGCAGTACTTC.

The chain uses TRBV19 and TRBJ1-2; tentatively, D is TRBD1 (6 bases). The CDR3 covers 15 residues. V was pared by 3 bases and J by 2 bases, with 13 bases between. CDR1 is LNHDA and CDR2 is SQIVND in the germline V gene (reference sequence). The chain's CDR3 is CASSINGQGNYGYTF. CDR3 DNA: TGTGCCAGTAGTATTAACGGGCAGGGGAACTATGGCTACACCTTC.

The chain joins TRBV5-6 to TRBJ2-7; 13 nucleotides line up with TRBD2. Looked up from germline, CDR1 is SGHDT and CDR2 is YYEEEE. There are 15 residues in the CDR3. V shed 4 bases and J 6 bases; nucleotides not matched to a gene: 7. This chain's CDR3 is CASSPGTSGVFEQYF. DNA for the CDR3: TGTGCCAGCAGCCCCGGGACTAGCGGGGTATTCGAGCAGTACTTC.

The chain couples TRBV7-2 to TRBJ1-5, with 9 positions matching TRBD1. After removal of 3 bases from V and 6 bases from J, the junction contained 6 bases not matched to a gene. The CDR3 extends over 15 amino acids. Germline values: CDR1 SGHTA, CDR2 FQGNSA. This CDR3 is CASSFTGGVTQPQHF. In DNA, the CDR3 is TGTGCCAGCAGCTTTACAGGGGGCGTTACTCAGCCCCAGCATTTT.

The genes are TRBV7-8 and TRBJ2-2; 7 bases fit TRBD1. The CDR3 covers 15 residues. Germline V gene data show CDR1 as SGHVS and CDR2 as FQNEAQ. The junction had 5 bases not matched to a gene; V was cut back by 6 bases and J by 1 base. The chain's CDR3 is CASRVDRRNTGELFF. The DNA for the CDR3 is TGTGCCAGCAGAGTGGACAGGCGGAACACCGGGGAGCTGTTTTTT.

This chain uses TRBV7-2 with TRBJ2-1, with 7 bases fitting TRBD2. The germline gives CDR1 SGHTA, CDR2 FQGNSA. The trim removed 7 bases at V and 2 bases at J, leaving 11 bases unmatched. The CDR3 totals 16 residues. In DNA form, the CDR3 reads TGTGCCAGCACCCAGCCTAGCGGCCCTACCTACAATGAGCAGTTCTTC. Translated, it gives CASTQPSGPTYNEQFF.

The gene calls are TRBV7-6 and TRBJ1-1; D is uncertain. Trimming pared 1 base from V and 4 bases from J, leaving 7 bases between. The CDR3 has 13 residues. Germline CDR1 is SGHVS and CDR2 is FNYEAQ. In DNA, the CDR3 is TGTGCCAGCAGCTTAGAAATCGGCACTGAAGCTTTCTTT. It encodes CASSLEIGTEAFF.

The chain recombines TRBV14 with TRBJ2-7; no reliable D call. The CDR3 extends over 14 amino acids. CDR1 is SGHDN and CDR2 is FVKESK in the germline V gene. With 3 bases removed from V and 4 bases from J, the gap between germline ends came to 13 bases. CDR3 in DNA: TGTGCCAGCAGCCAGTCACGGTGGTCGTACGAGCAGTACTTC. Protein product: CASSQSRWSYEQYF.

The gene calls are TRBV11-3 and TRBJ2-1; weak D call: TRBD2 (6 bases). This CDR3 contains 14 residues. In germline, CDR1 is SGHNT, CDR2 YENEEA. V gave up 5 bases and J gave up 4 bases, with 12 bases separating them. This CDR3 reads CASSAGLEYNEQFF. The CDR3 DNA follows: TGTGCCAGCAGCGCGGGACTCGAATACAATGAGCAGTTCTTC.

This clone appeared once. The CDR3 is CASSVGGASVETQYF. The CDR3 region has the DNA TGTGCCAGCAGCGTAGGCGGGGCATCGGTAGAGACCCAGTACTTC. The J gene is TRBJ2-5, the V gene TRBV9, with a possible D match to TRBD2 (6 bases). This CDR3 region has 15 residues. V dropped 0 bases and J dropped 4 bases, with 13 bases sitting between them. Germline CDR1 is SGDLS and CDR2 is YYNGEE.

In this sample, this clone turned up once. The chain joins TRBV2 to TRBJ1-3; no firm D call. Deletions cut 4 bases from V and 0 bases from J, with 7 bases between. In germline, CDR1 is SNHLY, CDR2 FYNNEI. The CDR3 totals 14 residues. CDR3 in amino acids: CASSVEYSGNTIYF. The CDR3 DNA is TGTGCCAGCAGTGTGGAGTACTCTGGAAACACCATATATTTT.